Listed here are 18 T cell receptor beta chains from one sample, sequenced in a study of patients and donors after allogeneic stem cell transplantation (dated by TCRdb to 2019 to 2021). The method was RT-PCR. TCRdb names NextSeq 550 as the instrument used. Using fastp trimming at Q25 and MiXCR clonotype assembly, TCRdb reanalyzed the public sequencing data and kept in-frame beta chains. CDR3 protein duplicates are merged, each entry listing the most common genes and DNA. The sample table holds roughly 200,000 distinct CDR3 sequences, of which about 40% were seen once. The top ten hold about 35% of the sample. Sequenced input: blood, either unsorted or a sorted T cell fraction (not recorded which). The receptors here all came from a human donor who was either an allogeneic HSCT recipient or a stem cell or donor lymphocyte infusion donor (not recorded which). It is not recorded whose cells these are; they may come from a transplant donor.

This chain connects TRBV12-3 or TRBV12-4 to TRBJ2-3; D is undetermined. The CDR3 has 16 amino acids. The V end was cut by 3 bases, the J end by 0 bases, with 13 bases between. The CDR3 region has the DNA TGTGCCAGCAGTTTTCTCTTTACGACTAGCACAGATACGCAGTATTTT. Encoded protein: CASSFLFTTSTDTQYF.

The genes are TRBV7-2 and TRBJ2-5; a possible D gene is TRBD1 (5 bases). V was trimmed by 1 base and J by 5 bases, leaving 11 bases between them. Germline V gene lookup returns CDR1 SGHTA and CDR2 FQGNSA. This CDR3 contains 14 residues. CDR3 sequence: CASSLGSRGETQYF. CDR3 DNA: TGTGCCAGCAGCTTAGGGTCTAGGGGTGAGACCCAGTACTTC.

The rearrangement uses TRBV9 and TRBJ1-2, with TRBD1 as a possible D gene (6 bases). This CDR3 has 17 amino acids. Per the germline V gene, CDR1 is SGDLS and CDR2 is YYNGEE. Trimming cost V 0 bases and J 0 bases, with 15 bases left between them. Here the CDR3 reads CASSVGRGTHPNYGYTF. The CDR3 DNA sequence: TGTGCCAGCAGCGTAGGTAGGGGGACACATCCTAACTATGGCTACACCTTC. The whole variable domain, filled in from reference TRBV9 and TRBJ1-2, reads DSGVTQTPKHLITATGQRVTLRCSPRSGDLSVYWYQQSLDQGLQFLIQYYNGEERAKGNILERFSAQQFPDLHSELNLSSLELGDSALYFCASSVGRGTHPNYGYTFGSGTRLTVV.

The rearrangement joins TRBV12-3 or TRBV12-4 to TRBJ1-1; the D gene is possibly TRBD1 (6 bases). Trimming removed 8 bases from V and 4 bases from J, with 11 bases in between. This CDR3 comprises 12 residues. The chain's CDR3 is CASGRGATEAFF. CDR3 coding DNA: TGTGCCAGCGGACGGGGGGCCACTGAAGCTTTCTTT.

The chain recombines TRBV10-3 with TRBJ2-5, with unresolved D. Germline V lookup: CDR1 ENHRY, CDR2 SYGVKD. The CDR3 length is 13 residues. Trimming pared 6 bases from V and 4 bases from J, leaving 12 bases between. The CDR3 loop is CAISARSGETQYF. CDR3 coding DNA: TGTGCCATCAGCGCAAGGTCTGGAGAGACCCAGTACTTC.

The CDR3 DNA reads as TGTGCCAGCAGTTTAACGACTAGCGGGAGTCTAATGGCCGGGGAGCTGTTTTTT. As protein: CASSLTTSGSLMAGELFF. The chain links TRBV12-3 or TRBV12-4 to TRBJ2-2; 12 positions match TRBD2. V shed 2 bases, J shed 6 bases, and the junction held 10 bases outside the gene matches. The CDR3 length is 18 residues.

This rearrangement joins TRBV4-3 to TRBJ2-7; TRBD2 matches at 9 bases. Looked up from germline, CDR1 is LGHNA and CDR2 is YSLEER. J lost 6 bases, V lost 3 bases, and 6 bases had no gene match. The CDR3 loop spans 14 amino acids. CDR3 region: CASSHLAGVAEQYF. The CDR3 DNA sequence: TGCGCCAGCAGCCACTTAGCGGGAGTGGCCGAGCAGTACTTC.

CDR3 loop: CASSPGMNTEAFF. The CDR3 DNA reads TGCGCCAGCAGCCCGGGCATGAACACTGAAGCTTTCTTT. The gene calls are TRBV5-1 and TRBJ1-1; no definite D call. V was clipped by 4 bases and J by 0 bases, with 7 bases between them. Germline V gene data show CDR1 as SGHRS and CDR2 as YFSETQ. This CDR3 comprises 13 residues.

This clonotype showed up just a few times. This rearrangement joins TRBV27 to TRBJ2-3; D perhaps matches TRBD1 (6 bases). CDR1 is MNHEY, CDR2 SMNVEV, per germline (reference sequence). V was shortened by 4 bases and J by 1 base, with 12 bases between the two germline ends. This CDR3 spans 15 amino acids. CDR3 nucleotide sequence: TGTGCCAGCAGTTCCCTCCGGACAGGCACAGATACGCAGTATTTT. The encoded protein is CASSSLRTGTDTQYF.

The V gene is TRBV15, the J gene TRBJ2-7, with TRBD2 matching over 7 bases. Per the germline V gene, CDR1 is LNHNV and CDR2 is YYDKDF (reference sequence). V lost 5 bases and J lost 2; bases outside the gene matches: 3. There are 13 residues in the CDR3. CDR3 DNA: TGTGCCACCAGCCGGGGGGAAACCTACGAGCAGTACTTC. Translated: CATSRGETYEQYF.

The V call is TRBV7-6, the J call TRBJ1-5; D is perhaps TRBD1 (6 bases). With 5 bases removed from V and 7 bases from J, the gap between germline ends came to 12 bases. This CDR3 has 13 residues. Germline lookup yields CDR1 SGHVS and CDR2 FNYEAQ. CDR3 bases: TGTGCCAGCAGCAACGGGGACACACAGCCCCAGCATTTT. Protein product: CASSNGDTQPQHF.

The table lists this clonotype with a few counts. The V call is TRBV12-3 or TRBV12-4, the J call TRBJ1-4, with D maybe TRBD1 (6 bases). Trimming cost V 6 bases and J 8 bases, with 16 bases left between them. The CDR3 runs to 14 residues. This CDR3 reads CASSLRGRGEKLFF. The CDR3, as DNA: TGTGCCAGCAGCTTGCGTGGTAGGGGGGAAAAACTGTTTTTT.

The CDR3 coding sequence is TGCGCCAGCAGCCAAGTTAAAGGGACTGAAGCTTTCTTT. Amino acids: CASSQVKGTEAFF. The V call is TRBV4-3, the J call TRBJ1-1; D uncertain. CDR1 is LGHNA and CDR2 is YSLEER in the germline V gene. There are 13 residues in the CDR3. Trimming stripped 1 base from V and 5 bases from J, with 8 bases between.

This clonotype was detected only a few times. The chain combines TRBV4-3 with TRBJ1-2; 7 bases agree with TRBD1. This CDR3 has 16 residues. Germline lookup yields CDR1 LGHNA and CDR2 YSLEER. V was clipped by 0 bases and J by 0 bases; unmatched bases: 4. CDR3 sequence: CASSQEATGTNYGYTF. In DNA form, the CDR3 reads TGCGCCAGCAGCCAAGAGGCGACAGGGACTAACTATGGCTACACCTTC.

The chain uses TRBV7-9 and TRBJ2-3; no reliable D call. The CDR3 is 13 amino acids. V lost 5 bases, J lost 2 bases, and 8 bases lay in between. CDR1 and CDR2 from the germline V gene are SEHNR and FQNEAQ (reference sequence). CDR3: CASSPTPTDTQYF. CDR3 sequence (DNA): TGTGCCAGCAGCCCGACCCCCACAGATACGCAGTATTTT.

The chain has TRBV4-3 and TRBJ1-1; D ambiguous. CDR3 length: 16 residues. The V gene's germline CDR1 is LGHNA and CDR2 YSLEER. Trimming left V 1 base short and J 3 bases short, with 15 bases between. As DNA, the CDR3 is TGCGCCAGCAGCCAAGTAGGTGTTACAGAGGACACTGAAGCTTTCTTT. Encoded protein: CASSQVGVTEDTEAFF.

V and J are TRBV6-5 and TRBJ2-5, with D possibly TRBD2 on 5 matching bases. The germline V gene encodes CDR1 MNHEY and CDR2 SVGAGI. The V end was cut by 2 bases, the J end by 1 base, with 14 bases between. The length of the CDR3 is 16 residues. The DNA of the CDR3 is TGTGCCAGCAGTTACACCGGGGTCGCCAGCCAAGAGACCCAGTACTTC. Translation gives CASSYTGVASQETQYF.

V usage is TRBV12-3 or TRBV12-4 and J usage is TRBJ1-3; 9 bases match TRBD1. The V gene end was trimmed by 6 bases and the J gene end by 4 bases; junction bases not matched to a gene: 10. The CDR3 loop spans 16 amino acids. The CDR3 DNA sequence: TGTGCCAGCAGAACGGACAGGGGTTTATCAGGAAACACCATATATTTT. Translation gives CASRTDRGLSGNTIYF.